These T cell receptor beta chains were read from a single sample in a study of cytomegalovirus exposure and HLA in healthy donors. Generated by immunoSEQ multiplex PCR, the TCRdb table keeps only in-frame clones and is missing some. The repertoire holds approximately 170,000 clones, with 85% as singletons. Sequencing was done on a sample of PBMCs. The receptor source for this set is a boy aged 2 to 10 in good health and CMV-seronegative. The CDR3 runs from the conserved cysteine through the conserved F or W. A D gene is named only where the DNA matches it firmly. The listing skips clone size in some rows; elsewhere it reads once, few, many or a size class.

TGTGCCAGCTCTCAGGCGGGACTAGCGGTCACAGATACGCAGTATTTT	CASSQAGLAVTDTQYF	TRBD2	TRBV28	TRBJ2-3	.
TGTGCCAGCAGTTTTGGGGGGGACATACGATCTCTGGGTACTGAAGCTTTCTTT	CASSFGGDIRSLGTEAFF	.	TRBV28	TRBJ1-1	.
TGTGCCAGCATCAAACCGGGACAGGGACAGGGTGAGCAGTTCTTC	CASIKPGQGQGEQFF	TRBD1	TRBV28	TRBJ2-1	.
TGTGCCAGCAGCCTCATTGCGGGAGAAGGCAAAAACATTCAGTACTTC	CASSLIAGEGKNIQYF	TRBD2	TRBV7-3	TRBJ2-4	.
TGTGCCAGCAGTTCACCACAGGGGCACGGGTATGGCTACACCTTC	CASSSPQGHGYGYTF	TRBD1	TRBV28	TRBJ1-2	.
TGTGCCAGCAGTGAAACTGGGGGCCGGGAGCAGTTCTTC	CASSETGGREQFF	.	TRBV2	TRBJ2-1	.
TGTGCTAGTGGTTTGGATATCGGGTCACCCCTCCACTTT	CASGLDIGSPLHF	.	TRBV12-5	TRBJ1-6	.
TGTGCCAGTAGTATTAGTGGAGGTCAGCCCCAGCATTTT	CASSISGGQPQHF	.	TRBV19	TRBJ1-5	.
TGCGCCAGCAGCTTGGGTAGCTCCTATAATTCACCCCTCCACTTT	CASSLGSSYNSPLHF	.	TRBV5-1	TRBJ1-6	.
TGTGCCAGCAGTCAGGCACTCCAAGAGACCCAGTACTTC	CASSQALQETQYF	.	TRBV5-6	TRBJ2-5	.
TGTGCCAGCAGCCAGATATCAGGGGGCACTAATGAAAAACTGTTTTTT	CASSQISGGTNEKLFF	TRBD1	TRBV4-2	TRBJ1-4	few
TGTGCCAGCAGCGGGAAGACTTCGTACCAAGAGACCCAGTACTTC	CASSGKTSYQETQYF	.	TRBV25-1	TRBJ2-5	.
TGTGCCAGCAGATTGACAGGGCTCGGACAGCCCCAGCATTTT	CASRLTGLGQPQHF	TRBD1	TRBV28	TRBJ1-5	.
TGTGCCAGCAGGCAGGGGGGATATGAAGCTTTCTTT	CASRQGGYEAFF	TRBD1	TRBV2	TRBJ1-1	.
TGTGCCAGCAGCGGGAGAAGGGGACAGGGGGCAGATACGCAGTATTTT	CASSGRRGQGADTQYF	TRBD1	TRBV7-9	TRBJ2-3	.
TGTGCCAGCAGTAACAGGGACTCTGGAAACACCATATATTTT	CASSNRDSGNTIYF	.	TRBV5-4	TRBJ1-3	.
TGTGCCAGCAGTGGCCTAGGAGGCCTCTATGGCTACACCTTC	CASSGLGGLYGYTF	.	TRBV27	TRBJ1-2	.
TGTGCCAGCAGCGGACAGGGGGCTGAAAAACTGTTTTTT	CASSGQGAEKLFF	.	TRBV21-1	TRBJ1-4	.
TGTGCCAGCAGCTTAGAAACAGGGGAACTCCCTAACTATGGCTACACCTTC	CASSLETGELPNYGYTF	TRBD1	TRBV7-8	TRBJ1-2	once
TGTGCCAGCAGCCCCGGGGGACAGCAAGAGACCCAGTACTTC	CASSPGGQQETQYF	.	TRBV9	TRBJ2-5	.
TGTGCCAGTAGCCTATTTTGGGGGCAGGGACACTTCCTCTACACCTTC	CASSLFWGQGHFLYTF	.	TRBV19	TRBJ1-2	.
TGTGCCAGCAGTTTAAGTGGTCGGGGGGCAAATCAGCCCCAGCATTTT	CASSLSGRGANQPQHF	.	TRBV28	TRBJ1-5	once
TGTGCCAGCAGGCCAAATACCAGGGCAGAAGCTTTCTTT	CASRPNTRAEAFF	.	TRBV5-4	TRBJ1-1	.
TGTGCCAGCAGTTTAGGGGGGGATGGACAGCCCCAGCATTTT	CASSLGGDGQPQHF	.	TRBV27	TRBJ1-5	.
TGTGCCAGCAGGCCGGACAGGAGTGCTTCGAACACTGAAGCTTTCTTT	CASRPDRSASNTEAFF	TRBD1	TRBV2	TRBJ1-1	once
TGTGCCAGCAGCTCTGCATCGGGACAGGGGAACACTGAAGCTTTCTTT	CASSSASGQGNTEAFF	TRBD1	TRBV28	TRBJ1-1	.
TGTGCCAGCAGCTTAGTCGGGACTAGCGGGAGCTCCTACAATGAGCAGTTCTTC	CASSLVGTSGSSYNEQFF	TRBD2	TRBV7-2	TRBJ2-1	.
TGTGCCAGCACTGAACAGGGATTCTATCAGCCCCAGCATTTT	CASTEQGFYQPQHF	.	TRBV6-1	TRBJ1-5	.
TGTGCCAGTAGTATAATCGACAGGGCGGGCGAGCAGTACTTC	CASSIIDRAGEQYF	TRBD1	TRBV19	TRBJ2-7	.
TGTGCCAGCTCATCTATAAGCAACGGGGGTGGCTACACCTTC	CASSSISNGGGYTF	.	TRBV18	TRBJ1-2	few
TGTGCCAGCATTTTACGCCAGGCTGAAGCTTTCTTT	CASILRQAEAFF	.	TRBV11-2	TRBJ1-1	.
TGTGCCAGCAGCCAAGAGAGGCGGTCGAACACCGGGGAGCTGTTTTTT	CASSQERRSNTGELFF	.	TRBV4-2	TRBJ2-2	.
TGCGCCAGCACCCGGGCCGGGACAGGGAGTGAGGCCACTGAAGCTTTCTTT	CASTRAGTGSEATEAFF	TRBD1	TRBV5-1	TRBJ1-1	.